The rows below give T cell receptor beta chains drawn from one sample of a study of cytomegalovirus exposure and HLA in healthy donors. Repertoires were generated with immunoSEQ multiplex PCR, while TCRdb's copy carries only in-frame clones and drops some. In the table there are over 55,000 clones, around 81% of which are singletons. The sequencing input was PBMCs. The receptor set was obtained from a male donor in good health and CMV-seronegative. CDR3s include the opening cysteine and the closing phenylalanine or tryptophan. A D gene is named only where the DNA matches it firmly. For some rows the clone size is stated as once, few or many, or as a class when expanded; others skip it.

CDR3aa	CDR3nt	v_gene	j_gene	abundance	d_gene
CASTPDWAGAVPDTQYF	TGTGCCAGCACCCCGGACTGGGCGGGGGCCGTTCCAGATACGCAGTATTTT	TRBV7-9	TRBJ2-3	NA	NA
CASSVAGQNTEAFF	TGTGCCAGCAGCGTCGCGGGCCAGAACACTGAAGCTTTCTTT	TRBV9	TRBJ1-1	NA	NA
CATSRAGDSGYGYTF	TGTGCCACCAGCAGGGCCGGGGACAGTGGGTATGGCTACACCTTC	TRBV15	TRBJ1-2	few	TRBD1
CASSRGQGLDTGELFF	TGCGCCAGCAGCAGGGGACAGGGGCTAGACACCGGGGAGCTGTTTTTT	TRBV5-1	TRBJ2-2	once	TRBD1
CASSGQGAQETQYF	TGTGCCAGCAGCGGACAGGGGGCGCAAGAGACCCAGTACTTC	TRBV5-6	TRBJ2-5	NA	TRBD1
CASSLSSGSRGYTF	TGTGCCAGCAGTTTATCCTCGGGATCGAGGGGCTACACCTTC	TRBV27	TRBJ1-2	few	NA
CAWTPYDSNYGYTF	TGTGCCTGGACCCCCTACGACAGCAACTATGGCTACACCTTC	TRBV30	TRBJ1-2	NA	NA
CAISTTGQGTDTQYF	TGTGCCATCAGTACAACCGGACAGGGCACAGATACGCAGTATTTT	TRBV10-3	TRBJ2-3	once	TRBD1
CASSLDSGAEAFF	TGTGCCAGCTCACTAGACTCAGGGGCTGAAGCTTTCTTT	TRBV18	TRBJ1-1	NA	NA
CASSSGLNEQFF	TGTGCCAGCAGTTCCGGACTGAATGAGCAGTTCTTC	TRBV13	TRBJ2-1	once	NA
CASSPRGEDTQYF	TGTGCCAGCAGCCCTCGGGGAGAAGATACGCAGTATTTT	TRBV7-2	TRBJ2-3	NA	NA
CASSPGERRPEAFF	TGTGCCAGCAGCCCAGGGGAGAGGAGACCTGAAGCTTTCTTT	TRBV6-5	TRBJ1-1	few	NA
CASSLVGGEQFF	TGTGCCAGCAGCCTGGTGGGGGGTGAGCAGTTCTTC	TRBV5-6	TRBJ2-1	once	NA
CASSPSRDEQYF	TGTGCCAGCTCACCGTCGAGGGACGAGCAGTACTTC	TRBV18	TRBJ2-7	NA	NA
CASSQTGYQETQYF	TGTGCCAGCAGCCAAACAGGGTACCAAGAGACCCAGTACTTC	TRBV4-2	TRBJ2-5	NA	NA
CASSVDSRGYNSPLHF	TGTGCCAGCAGCGTAGATAGCCGGGGGTACAATTCACCCCTCCACTTT	TRBV9	TRBJ1-6	NA	NA
CAWSVPGQGVHYGYTF	TGTGCCTGGAGTGTACCCGGACAGGGCGTTCACTATGGCTACACCTTC	TRBV30	TRBJ1-2	few	TRBD1
CASSQVKTTTSEQYF	TGTGCCAGCAGCCAAGTTAAGACAACCACTAGCGAGCAGTACTTC	TRBV14	TRBJ2-7	NA	NA
CASSTDGLAGGRKFF	TGCGCCAGCAGCACTGACGGACTAGCGGGGGGGCGGAAGTTCTTC	TRBV5-1	TRBJ2-1	NA	TRBD2
CASSAVAHSGEKLFF	TGTGCCAGCAGTGCCGTAGCCCACTCGGGGGAAAAACTGTTTTTT	TRBV6-5	TRBJ1-4	NA	NA
CASSWGRGQLTDTQYF	TGCGCCAGCAGCTGGGGGAGGGGTCAACTCACAGATACGCAGTATTTT	TRBV5-1	TRBJ2-3	NA	TRBD2
CASSLGLAGGPSTDTQYF	TGCGCCAGCAGCCTCGGACTAGCGGGGGGGCCGAGCACAGATACGCAGTATTTT	TRBV4-1	TRBJ2-3	NA	TRBD2
CASSQGDYNEQFF	TGCGCCAGCAGCCAGGGAGACTATAATGAGCAGTTCTTC	TRBV4-1	TRBJ2-1	NA	NA
CASSIGAGVGETQYF	TGTGCCAGTAGTATTGGAGCGGGGGTAGGAGAGACCCAGTACTTC	TRBV19	TRBJ2-5	NA	TRBD2
CAGPDRGARGYTF	TGTGCCGGGCCGGACAGGGGGGCACGTGGCTACACCTTC	TRBV30	TRBJ1-2	NA	TRBD1
CAISESQGVGYGYTF	TGTGCCATCAGTGAGTCGCAGGGGGTTGGCTATGGCTACACCTTC	TRBV10-3	TRBJ1-2	NA	TRBD1
CASSVGTSGASIREQYF	TGTGCCAGCAGCGTCGGGACTAGCGGGGCGTCGATCCGCGAGCAGTACTTC	TRBV7-2	TRBJ2-7	NA	TRBD2
CASSRGQGNGYTF	TGTGCCAGTAGCCGGGGACAGGGGAATGGCTACACCTTC	TRBV19	TRBJ1-2	NA	TRBD1
CASSSYLAASTDTQYF	TGTGCCAGTAGTAGTTACCTAGCGGCTAGCACAGATACGCAGTATTTT	TRBV19	TRBJ2-3	once	TRBD2
CASSLRLADSYEQYF	TGCGCCAGCAGCTTGCGCCTAGCGGACTCCTACGAGCAGTACTTC	TRBV5-1	TRBJ2-7	NA	TRBD2